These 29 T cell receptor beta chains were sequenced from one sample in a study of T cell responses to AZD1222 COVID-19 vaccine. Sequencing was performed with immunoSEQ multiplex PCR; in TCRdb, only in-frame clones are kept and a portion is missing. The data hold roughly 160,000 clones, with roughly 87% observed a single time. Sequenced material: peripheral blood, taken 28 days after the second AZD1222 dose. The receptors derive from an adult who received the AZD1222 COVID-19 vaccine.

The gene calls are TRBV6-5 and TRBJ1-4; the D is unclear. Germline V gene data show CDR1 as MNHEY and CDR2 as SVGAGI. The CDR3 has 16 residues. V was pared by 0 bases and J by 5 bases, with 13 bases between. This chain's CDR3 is CASSYSRGGRNEKLFF. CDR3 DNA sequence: TGTGCCAGCAGTTACTCTCGAGGAGGTCGGAATGAAAAACTGTTTTTT.

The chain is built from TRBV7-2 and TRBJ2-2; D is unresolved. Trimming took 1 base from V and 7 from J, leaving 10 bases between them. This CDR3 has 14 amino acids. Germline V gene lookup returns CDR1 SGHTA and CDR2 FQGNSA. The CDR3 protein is CASSLDSVGGELFF. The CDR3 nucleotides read TGTGCCAGCAGCTTAGATTCGGTAGGCGGGGAGCTGTTTTTT.

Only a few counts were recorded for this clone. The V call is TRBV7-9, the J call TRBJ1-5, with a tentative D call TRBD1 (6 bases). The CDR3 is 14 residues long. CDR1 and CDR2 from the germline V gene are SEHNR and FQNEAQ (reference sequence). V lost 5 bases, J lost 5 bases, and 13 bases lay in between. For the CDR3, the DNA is TGTGCCAGCAGCCCAGAGGGGGGTTATCAGCCCCAGCATTTT. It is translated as CASSPEGGYQPQHF. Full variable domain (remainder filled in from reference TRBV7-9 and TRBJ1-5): DTGVSQNPRHKITKRGQNVTFRCDPISEHNRLYWYRQTLGQGPEFLTYFQNEAQLEKSRLLSDRFSAERPKGSFSTLEIQRTEQGDSAMYLCASSPEGGYQPQHFGDGTRLSIL.

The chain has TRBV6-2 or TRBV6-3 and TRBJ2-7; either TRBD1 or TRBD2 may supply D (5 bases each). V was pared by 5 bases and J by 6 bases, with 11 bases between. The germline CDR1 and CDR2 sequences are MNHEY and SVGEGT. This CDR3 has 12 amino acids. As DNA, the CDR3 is TGTGCCAGCAGTAGGGACCGGGCCGAGCAGTACTTC. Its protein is CASSRDRAEQYF.

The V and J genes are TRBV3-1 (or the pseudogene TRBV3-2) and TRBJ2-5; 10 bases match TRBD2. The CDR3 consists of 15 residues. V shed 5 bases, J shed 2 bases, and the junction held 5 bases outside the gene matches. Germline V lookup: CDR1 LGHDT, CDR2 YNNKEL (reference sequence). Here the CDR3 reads CASSWTSGTQETQYF. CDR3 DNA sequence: TGTGCCAGCAGCTGGACTAGCGGCACACAAGAGACCCAGTACTTC.

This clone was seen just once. The CDR3 nucleotides are TGCGCCAGCCGACCGGCAGCCTCTACCTACGAGCAGTACTTC. Its protein product is CASRPAASTYEQYF. V is TRBV4-1 and J is TRBJ2-7; D is uncertain. Germline CDR1 is MGHRA and CDR2 is YSYEKL. The ends were cut back, 8 bases at V and 2 bases at J, with 16 bases in the middle. The CDR3 spans 14 residues.

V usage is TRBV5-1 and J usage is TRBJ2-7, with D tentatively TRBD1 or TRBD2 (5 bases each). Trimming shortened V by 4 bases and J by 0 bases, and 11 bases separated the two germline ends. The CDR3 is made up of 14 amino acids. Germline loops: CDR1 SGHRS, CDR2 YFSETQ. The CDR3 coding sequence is TGCGCCAGCAGCGCTGATGGGGGCTCCTACGAGCAGTACTTC. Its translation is CASSADGGSYEQYF.

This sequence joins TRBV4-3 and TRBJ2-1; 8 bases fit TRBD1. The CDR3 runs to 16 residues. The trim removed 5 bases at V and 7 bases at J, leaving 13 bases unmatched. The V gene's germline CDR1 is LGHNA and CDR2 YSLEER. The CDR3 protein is CASSLLRAGGGNEQFF. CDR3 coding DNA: TGCGCCAGCAGCTTACTCCGGGCAGGGGGCGGGAATGAGCAGTTCTTC.

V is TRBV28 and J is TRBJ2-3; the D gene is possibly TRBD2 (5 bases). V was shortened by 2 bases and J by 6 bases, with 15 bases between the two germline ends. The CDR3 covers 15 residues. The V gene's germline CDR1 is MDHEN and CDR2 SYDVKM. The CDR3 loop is CASSLGAVPIDTQYF. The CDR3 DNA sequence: TGTGCCAGCAGTTTAGGAGCGGTCCCTATCGATACGCAGTATTTT.

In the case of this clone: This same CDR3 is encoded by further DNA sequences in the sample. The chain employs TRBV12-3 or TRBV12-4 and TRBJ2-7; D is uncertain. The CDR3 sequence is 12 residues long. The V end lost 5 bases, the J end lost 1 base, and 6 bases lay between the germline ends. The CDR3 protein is CASSPESYEQYF. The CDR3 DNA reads TGTGCCAGCAGTCCAGAGTCCTACGAGCAGTACTTC.

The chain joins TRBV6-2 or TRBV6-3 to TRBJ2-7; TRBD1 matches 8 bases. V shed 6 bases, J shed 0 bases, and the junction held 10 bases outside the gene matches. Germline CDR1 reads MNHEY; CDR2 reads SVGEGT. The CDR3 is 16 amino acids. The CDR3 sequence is CASSPRTGTHSYEQYF. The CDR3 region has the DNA TGTGCCAGCAGCCCCAGGACAGGGACCCACTCCTACGAGCAGTACTTC.

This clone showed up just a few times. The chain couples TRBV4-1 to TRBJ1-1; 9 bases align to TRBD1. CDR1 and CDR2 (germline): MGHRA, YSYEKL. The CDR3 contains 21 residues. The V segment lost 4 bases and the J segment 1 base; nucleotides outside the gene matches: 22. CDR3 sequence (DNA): TGCGCCAGCAGCCCCGAGGGGGGGACAGGGATGTTTGGGGAGAGGAACACTGAAGCTTTCTTT. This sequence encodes CASSPEGGTGMFGERNTEAFF.

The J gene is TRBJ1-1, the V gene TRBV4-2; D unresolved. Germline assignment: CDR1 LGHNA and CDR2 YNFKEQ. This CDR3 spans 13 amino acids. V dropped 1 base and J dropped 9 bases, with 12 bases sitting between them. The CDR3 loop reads CASSQVVTEKAFF. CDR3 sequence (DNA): TGTGCCAGCAGCCAAGTTGTCACAGAAAAAGCTTTCTTT.

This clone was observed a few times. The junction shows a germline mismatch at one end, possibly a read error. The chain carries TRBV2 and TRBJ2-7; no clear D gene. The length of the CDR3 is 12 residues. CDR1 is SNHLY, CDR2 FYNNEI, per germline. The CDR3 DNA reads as TGTGCCAGCATTCTTGAACCCTACGGGCAGTACTTC. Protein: CASILEPYGQYF.

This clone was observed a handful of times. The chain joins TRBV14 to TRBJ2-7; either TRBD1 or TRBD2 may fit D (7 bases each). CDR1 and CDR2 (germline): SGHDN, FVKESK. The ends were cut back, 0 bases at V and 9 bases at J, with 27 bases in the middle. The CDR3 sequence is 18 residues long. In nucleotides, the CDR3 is TGTGCCAGCAGCCAAGACTGGTGGCAGGGGGGGACCCTACGATGGCAGTACTTC. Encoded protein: CASSQDWWQGGTLRWQYF.

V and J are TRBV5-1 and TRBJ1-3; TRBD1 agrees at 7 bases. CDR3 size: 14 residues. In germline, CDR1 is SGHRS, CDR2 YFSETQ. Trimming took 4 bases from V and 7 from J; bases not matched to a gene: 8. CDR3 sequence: CASSTGTVQNTIYF. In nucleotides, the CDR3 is TGCGCCAGCAGCACCGGGACAGTTCAGAACACCATATATTTT. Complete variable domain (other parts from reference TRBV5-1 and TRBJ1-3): KAGVTQTPRYLIKTRGQQVTLSCSPISGHRSVSWYQQTPGQGLQFLFEYFSETQRNKGNFPGRFSGRQFSNSRSEMNVSTLELGDSALYLCASSTGTVQNTIYFGEGSWLTVV.

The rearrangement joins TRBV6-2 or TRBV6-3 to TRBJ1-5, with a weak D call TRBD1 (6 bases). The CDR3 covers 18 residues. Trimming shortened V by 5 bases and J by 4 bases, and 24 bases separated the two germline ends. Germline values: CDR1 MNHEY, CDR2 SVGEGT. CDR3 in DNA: TGTGCCAGCAGTCAAAGGGGGTTACCGGGAGACTATAATCAGCCCCAGCATTTT. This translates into CASSQRGLPGDYNQPQHF.

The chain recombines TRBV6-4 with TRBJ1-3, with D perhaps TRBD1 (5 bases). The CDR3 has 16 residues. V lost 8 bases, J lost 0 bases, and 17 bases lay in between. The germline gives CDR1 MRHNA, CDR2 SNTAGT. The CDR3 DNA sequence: TGTGCCAGCCCTAAGGGGCAGTACGTCTCTGGAAACACCATATATTTT. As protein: CASPKGQYVSGNTIYF.

The CDR3 spells CASSEEGGHTDTQYF. The CDR3 bases are TGTGCCAGCTCCGAGGAGGGGGGACACACAGATACGCAGTATTTT. This chain links TRBV6-4 with TRBJ2-3, with D perhaps being TRBD1 or TRBD2 (6 bases each). CDR1 is MRHNA and CDR2 is SNTAGT in the germline V gene. CDR3 size: 15 residues. V gave up 8 bases and J gave up 2 bases, with 17 bases separating them.

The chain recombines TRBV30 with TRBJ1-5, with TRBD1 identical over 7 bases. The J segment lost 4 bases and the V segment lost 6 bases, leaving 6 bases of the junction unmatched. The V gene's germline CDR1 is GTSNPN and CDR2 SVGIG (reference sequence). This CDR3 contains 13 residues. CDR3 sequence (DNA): TGTGCCTGTAGCCGGGACAGTAATCAGCCCCAGCATTTT. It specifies CACSRDSNQPQHF.

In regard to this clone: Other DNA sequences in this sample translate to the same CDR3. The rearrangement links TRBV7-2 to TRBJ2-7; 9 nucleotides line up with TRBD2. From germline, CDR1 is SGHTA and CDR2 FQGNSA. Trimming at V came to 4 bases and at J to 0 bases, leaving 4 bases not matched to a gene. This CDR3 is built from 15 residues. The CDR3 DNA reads TGTGCCAGCAGCTCCTATAGCGGGGGCTCCTACGAGCAGTACTTC. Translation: CASSSYSGGSYEQYF. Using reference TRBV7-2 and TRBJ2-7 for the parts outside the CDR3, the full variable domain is GAGVSQSPSNKVTEKGKDVELRCDPISGHTALYWYRQSLGQGLEFLIYFQGNSAPDKSGLPSDRFSAERTGGSVSTLTIQRTQQEDSAVYLCASSSYSGGSYEQYFGPGTRLTVT.

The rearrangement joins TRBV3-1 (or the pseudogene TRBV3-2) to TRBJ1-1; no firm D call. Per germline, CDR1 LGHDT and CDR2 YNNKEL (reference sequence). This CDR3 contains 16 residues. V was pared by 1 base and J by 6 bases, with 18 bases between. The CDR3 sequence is CASSQGSVGRFAEAFF. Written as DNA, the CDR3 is TGTGCCAGCAGCCAAGGGAGTGTAGGCCGGTTCGCTGAAGCTTTCTTT.

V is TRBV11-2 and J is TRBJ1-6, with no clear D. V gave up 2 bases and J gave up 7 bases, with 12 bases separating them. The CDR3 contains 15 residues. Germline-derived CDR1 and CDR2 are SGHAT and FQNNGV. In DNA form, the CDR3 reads TGTGCCAGCAGCTTATTTGGTACGGCCAATTCACCCCTCCACTTT. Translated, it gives CASSLFGTANSPLHF. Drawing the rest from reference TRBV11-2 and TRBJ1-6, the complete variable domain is EAGVAQSPRYKIIEKRQSVAFWCNPISGHATLYWYQQILGQGPKLLIQFQNNGVVDDSQLPKDRFSAERLKGVDSTLKIQPAKLEDSAVYLCASSLFGTANSPLHFGNGTRLTVT.

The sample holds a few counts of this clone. DNA for the CDR3: TGTGCTGCCAATAGGGGGAATGGCTACACCTTC. Amino acids: CAANRGNGYTF. This rearrangement joins TRBV28 to TRBJ1-2; D possibly corresponds to TRBD1 (6 bases). This CDR3 is 11 amino acids long. The germline V gene has CDR1 MDHEN and CDR2 SYDVKM.

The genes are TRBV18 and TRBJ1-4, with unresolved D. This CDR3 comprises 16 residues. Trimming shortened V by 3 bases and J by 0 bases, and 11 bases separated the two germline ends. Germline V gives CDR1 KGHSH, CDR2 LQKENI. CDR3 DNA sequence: TGTGCCAGCTCACCCACCCAAGGGCCAACTAATGAAAAACTGTTTTTT. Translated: CASSPTQGPTNEKLFF.

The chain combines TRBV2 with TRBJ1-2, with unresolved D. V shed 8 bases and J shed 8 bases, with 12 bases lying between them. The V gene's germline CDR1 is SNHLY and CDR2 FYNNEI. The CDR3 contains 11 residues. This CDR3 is CASPGFEGYTF. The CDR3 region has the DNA TGTGCCAGCCCCGGCTTTGAAGGCTACACCTTC.

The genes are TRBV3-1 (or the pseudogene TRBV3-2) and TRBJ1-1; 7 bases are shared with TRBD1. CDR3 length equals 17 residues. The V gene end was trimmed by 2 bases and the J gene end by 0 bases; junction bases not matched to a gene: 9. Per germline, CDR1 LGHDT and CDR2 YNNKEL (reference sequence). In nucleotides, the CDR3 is TGTGCCAGCAGCCAATTTGAGACAGGGCGCATGAACACTGAAGCTTTCTTT. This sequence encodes CASSQFETGRMNTEAFF.

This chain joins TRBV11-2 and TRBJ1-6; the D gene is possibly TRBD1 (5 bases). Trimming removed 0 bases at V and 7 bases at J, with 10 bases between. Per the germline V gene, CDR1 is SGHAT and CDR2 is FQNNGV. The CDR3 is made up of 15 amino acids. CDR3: CASSLETGLNSPLHF. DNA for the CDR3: TGTGCCAGCAGCTTAGAAACAGGCTTAAATTCACCCCTCCACTTT.

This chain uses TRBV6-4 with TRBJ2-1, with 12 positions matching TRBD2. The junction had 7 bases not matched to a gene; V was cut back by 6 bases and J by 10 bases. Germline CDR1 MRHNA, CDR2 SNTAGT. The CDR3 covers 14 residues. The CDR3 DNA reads TGTGCCAGCAGCGCTAGCGGGGGGGCAGAAGAGCAGTTCTTC. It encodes CASSASGGAEEQFF.